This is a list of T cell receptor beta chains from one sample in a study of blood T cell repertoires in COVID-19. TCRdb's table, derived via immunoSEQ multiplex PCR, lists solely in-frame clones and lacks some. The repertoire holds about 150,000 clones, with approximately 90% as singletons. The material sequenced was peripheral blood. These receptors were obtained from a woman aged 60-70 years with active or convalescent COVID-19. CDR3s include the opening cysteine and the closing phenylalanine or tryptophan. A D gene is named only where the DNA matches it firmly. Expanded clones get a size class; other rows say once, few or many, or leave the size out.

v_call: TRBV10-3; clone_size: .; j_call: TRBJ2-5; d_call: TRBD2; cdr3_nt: TGTGCCAGCCGCGGACTAGCGGGGGGGCCGGGCCAAGAGACCCAGTACTTC; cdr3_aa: CASRGLAGGPGQETQYF
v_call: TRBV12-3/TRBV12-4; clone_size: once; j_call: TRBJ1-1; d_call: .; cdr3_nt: TGTGCCAGCAGTGACAGTGGCTATGAAGCTTTCTTT; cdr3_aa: CASSDSGYEAFF
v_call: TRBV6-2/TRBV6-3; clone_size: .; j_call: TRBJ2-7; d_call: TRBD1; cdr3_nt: TGTGCCAGCAGCCGGACAGGGGGAATCTACGAGCAGTACTTC; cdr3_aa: CASSRTGGIYEQYF
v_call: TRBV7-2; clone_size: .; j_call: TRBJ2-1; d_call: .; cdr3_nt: TGTGCCAGCAGGGGGGGATACAATGAGCAGTTCTTC; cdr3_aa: CASRGGYNEQFF
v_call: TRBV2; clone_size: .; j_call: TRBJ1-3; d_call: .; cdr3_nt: TGTGCCAGCAGTGACACGGGGAGCTCTGGAAACACCATATATTTT; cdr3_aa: CASSDTGSSGNTIYF
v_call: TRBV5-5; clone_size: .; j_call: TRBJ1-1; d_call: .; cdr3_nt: TGTGCCAGCAGCTTGGTACAGATGAACACTGAAGCTTTCTTT; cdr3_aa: CASSLVQMNTEAFF
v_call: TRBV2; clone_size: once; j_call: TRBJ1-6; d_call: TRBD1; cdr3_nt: TGTGCCAGCACCTCATCAGGGGGAACGGCAATTTCACCCCTCCACTTT; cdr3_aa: CASTSSGGTAISPLHF
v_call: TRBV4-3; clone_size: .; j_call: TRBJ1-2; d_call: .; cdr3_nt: TGCGCCAGCAGCCAAGGGAGGACAGCTAACTATGGCTACACCTTC; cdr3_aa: CASSQGRTANYGYTF
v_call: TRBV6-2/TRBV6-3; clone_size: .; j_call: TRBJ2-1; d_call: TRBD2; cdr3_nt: TGTGCCAGCAGCCGCCGCCAAGCGGGGTTAAATGAGCAGTTCTTC; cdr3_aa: CASSRRQAGLNEQFF
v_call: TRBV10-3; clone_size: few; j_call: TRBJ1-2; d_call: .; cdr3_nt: TGTGCCATCAATCAACAGGGCACAGTATATGGCTACACCTTC; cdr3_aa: CAINQQGTVYGYTF
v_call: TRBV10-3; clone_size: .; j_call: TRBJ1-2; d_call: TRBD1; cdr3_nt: TGTGCCATCAGCATAGACAGGGAAAGGGAGGGCTACACCTTC; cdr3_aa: CAISIDREREGYTF
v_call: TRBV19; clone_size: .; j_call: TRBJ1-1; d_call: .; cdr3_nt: TGTGCCAGTAGTATATCTTCAAACCGGGACTGGAAGAACACTGAAGCTTTCTTT; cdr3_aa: CASSISSNRDWKNTEAFF
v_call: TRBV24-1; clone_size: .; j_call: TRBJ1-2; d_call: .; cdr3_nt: TGTGCCACCAGCTTTGGGCCTAACTATGGCTACACCTTC; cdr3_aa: CATSFGPNYGYTF
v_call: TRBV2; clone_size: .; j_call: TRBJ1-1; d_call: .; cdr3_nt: TGTGCCAGCAGTGAACCGGAACCCTCGGAGGGTGCTGAAGCTTTCTTT; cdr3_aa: CASSEPEPSEGAEAFF
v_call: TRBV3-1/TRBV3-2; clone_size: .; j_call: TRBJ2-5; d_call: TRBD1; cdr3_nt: TGTGCCAGCAGCCAAGTTCGGCCGGGACAGGGACTCTTAGAGACCCAGTACTTC; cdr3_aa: CASSQVRPGQGLLETQYF
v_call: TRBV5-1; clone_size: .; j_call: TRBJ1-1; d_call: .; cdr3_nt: TGCGCCAGCACGGGGGTAGTGAACACTGAAGCTTTCTTT; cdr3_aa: CASTGVVNTEAFF
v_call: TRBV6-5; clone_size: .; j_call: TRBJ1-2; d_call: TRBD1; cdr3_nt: TGTGCCAGCACCCATACGACGGACAGGGGGCATGGCTACACCTTC; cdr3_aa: CASTHTTDRGHGYTF
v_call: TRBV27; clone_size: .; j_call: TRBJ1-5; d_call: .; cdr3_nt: TGTGCCAGCAGTTTGAGGCCGGGGGACAATCAGCCCCAGCATTTT; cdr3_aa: CASSLRPGDNQPQHF
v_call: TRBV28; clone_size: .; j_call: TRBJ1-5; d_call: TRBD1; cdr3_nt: TGTGCCAGCAGTTTCACACAGGGGGGAAATCAGCCCCAGCATTTT; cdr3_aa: CASSFTQGGNQPQHF
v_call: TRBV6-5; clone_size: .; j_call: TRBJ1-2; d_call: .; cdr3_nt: TGTGCCAGCAGTCCATTCCAGGGAGGGGGCTACACCTTC; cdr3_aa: CASSPFQGGGYTF
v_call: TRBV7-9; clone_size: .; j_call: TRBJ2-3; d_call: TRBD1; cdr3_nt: TGTGCCAGCAGCTCGACGAGACAGGGGACGGATACGCAGTATTTT; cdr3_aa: CASSSTRQGTDTQYF
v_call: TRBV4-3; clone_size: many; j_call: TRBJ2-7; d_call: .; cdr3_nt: TGCGCCAGCAGCCAATTCCTAGCGAACGAGCAGTACTTC; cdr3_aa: CASSQFLANEQYF
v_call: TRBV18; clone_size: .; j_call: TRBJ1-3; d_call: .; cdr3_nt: TGTGCCAGCTCACCGACAGGCCAGAGCTCTGGAAACACCATATATTTT; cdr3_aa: CASSPTGQSSGNTIYF
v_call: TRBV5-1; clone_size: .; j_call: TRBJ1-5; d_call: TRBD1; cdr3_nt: TGCGCCAGCAGCTTCGACAGGGGACAGCCCCAGCATTTT; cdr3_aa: CASSFDRGQPQHF
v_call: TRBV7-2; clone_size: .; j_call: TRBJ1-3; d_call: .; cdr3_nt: TGTGCCAGCAGCTTAGACAGGGGAAACACCATATATTTT; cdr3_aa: CASSLDRGNTIYF
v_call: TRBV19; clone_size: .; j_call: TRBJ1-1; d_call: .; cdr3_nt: TGTGCCAGTAGTACCGACCGGGCCCAGGGAGCTTTCTTT; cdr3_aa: CASSTDRAQGAFF
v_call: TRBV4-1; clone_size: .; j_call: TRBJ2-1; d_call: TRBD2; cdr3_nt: TGCGCCAGCAGCCAAGTACGGATAGCGGGGGGGCATGAGCAGTTCTTC; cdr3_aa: CASSQVRIAGGHEQFF
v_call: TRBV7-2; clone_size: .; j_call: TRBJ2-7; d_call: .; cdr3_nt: TGTGCCAGCAGCTTATCCGCCTACGAGCAGTACTTC; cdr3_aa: CASSLSAYEQYF
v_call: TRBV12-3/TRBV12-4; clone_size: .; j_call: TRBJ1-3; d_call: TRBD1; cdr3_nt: TGTGCCAACAGGGGGCTCGGAAACACCATATATTTT; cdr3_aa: CANRGLGNTIYF
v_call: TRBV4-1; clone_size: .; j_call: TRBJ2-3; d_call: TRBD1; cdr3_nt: TGCGCCAGCAGCCAAGAACCGGGACAGGGGGTTTTGGGCACAGATACGCAGTATTTT; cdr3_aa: CASSQEPGQGVLGTDTQYF
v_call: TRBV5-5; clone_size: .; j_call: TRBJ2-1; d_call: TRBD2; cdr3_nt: TGTGCCAGCAGCTTGCTACTAGCGGGGGCTACCTACAATGAGCAGTTCTTC; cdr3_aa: CASSLLLAGATYNEQFF
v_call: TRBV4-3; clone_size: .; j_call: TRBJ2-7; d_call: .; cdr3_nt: TGCGCCAGCAGCCAATCGACCAGGGGAGGGGGGCAGTACTTC; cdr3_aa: CASSQSTRGGGQYF
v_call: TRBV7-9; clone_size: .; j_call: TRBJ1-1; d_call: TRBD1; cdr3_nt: TGTGCCAGCATCCAGGGGGACCCGGGAGAAGTCGCTGAAGCTTTCTTT; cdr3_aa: CASIQGDPGEVAEAFF
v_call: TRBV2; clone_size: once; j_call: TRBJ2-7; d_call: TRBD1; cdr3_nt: TGTGCCAGACAGGGACAGGGGGCTCGGTACGAGCAGTACTTC; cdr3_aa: CARQGQGARYEQYF
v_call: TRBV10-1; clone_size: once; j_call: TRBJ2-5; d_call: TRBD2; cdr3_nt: TGCGCCCACCCGGGACTAGCGGGGGGGAGCCGGAGGGGGGAGACCCAGTACTTC; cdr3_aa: CAHPGLAGGSRRGETQYF
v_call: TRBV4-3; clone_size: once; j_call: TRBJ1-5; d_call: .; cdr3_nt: TGCGCCAGCAGCCAAGATCTTGTCCAGCCCCAGCATTTT; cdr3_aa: CASSQDLVQPQHF
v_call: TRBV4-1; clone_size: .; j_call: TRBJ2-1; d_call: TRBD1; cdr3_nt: TGCGCCAGCAGCCCAAACGCGGGACAGGGGTCCAATGAGCAGTTCTTC; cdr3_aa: CASSPNAGQGSNEQFF
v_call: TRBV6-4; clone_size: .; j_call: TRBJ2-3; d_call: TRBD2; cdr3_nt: TGTGCCAGCAGTCGATCTAGCGGGGGGGCCACAGATACGCAGTATTTT; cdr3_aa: CASSRSSGGATDTQYF
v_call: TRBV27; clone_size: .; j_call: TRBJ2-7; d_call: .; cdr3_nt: TGTGCCAGCAGTTTTATCGGGGGCGAGCAGTACTTC; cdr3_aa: CASSFIGGEQYF
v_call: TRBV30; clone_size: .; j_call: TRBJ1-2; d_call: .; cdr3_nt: TGTGCCTGGAGTGTACAAAGTCAGGGGGGCTACACCTTC; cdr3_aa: CAWSVQSQGGYTF
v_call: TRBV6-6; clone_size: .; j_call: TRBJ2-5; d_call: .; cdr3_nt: TGTGCCAGCAGGTCACAGGGTAACCAAGAGACCCAGTACTTC; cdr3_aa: CASRSQGNQETQYF
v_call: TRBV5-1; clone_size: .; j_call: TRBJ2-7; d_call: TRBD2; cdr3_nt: TGCGCCAGCAGCTTGGCGACTAGCGGGGGGGCCGTTTCCTACGAGCAGTACTTC; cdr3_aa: CASSLATSGGAVSYEQYF
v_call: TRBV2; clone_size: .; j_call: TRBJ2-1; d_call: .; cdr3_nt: TGTGCCAGCAGTGTTAACAATGAGCAGTTCTTC; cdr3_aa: CASSVNNEQFF
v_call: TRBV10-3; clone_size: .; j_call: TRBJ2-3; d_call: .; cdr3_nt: TGTGCCACCAATGGACGGACTAGCACAGATACGCAGTATTTT; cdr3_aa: CATNGRTSTDTQYF
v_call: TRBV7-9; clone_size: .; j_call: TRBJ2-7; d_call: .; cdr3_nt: TGTGCCAGCAGCTCCACCGGGACTGGATACTACGAGCAGTACTTC; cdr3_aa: CASSSTGTGYYEQYF
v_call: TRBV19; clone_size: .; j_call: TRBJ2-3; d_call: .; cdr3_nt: TGTGCCAGTAGTGCCGGTGGCACAGATACGCAGTATTTT; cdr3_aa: CASSAGGTDTQYF
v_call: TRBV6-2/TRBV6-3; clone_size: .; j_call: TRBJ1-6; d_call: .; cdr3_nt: TGTGCCAGCAACCCGGGCGCAAAAGGTGGAAATTCACCCCTCCACTTT; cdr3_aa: CASNPGAKGGNSPLHF
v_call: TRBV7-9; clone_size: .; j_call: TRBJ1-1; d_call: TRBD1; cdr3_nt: TGTGCCAGCAGCCCCTGGACAGGAAACATGAACACTGAAGCTTTCTTT; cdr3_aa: CASSPWTGNMNTEAFF